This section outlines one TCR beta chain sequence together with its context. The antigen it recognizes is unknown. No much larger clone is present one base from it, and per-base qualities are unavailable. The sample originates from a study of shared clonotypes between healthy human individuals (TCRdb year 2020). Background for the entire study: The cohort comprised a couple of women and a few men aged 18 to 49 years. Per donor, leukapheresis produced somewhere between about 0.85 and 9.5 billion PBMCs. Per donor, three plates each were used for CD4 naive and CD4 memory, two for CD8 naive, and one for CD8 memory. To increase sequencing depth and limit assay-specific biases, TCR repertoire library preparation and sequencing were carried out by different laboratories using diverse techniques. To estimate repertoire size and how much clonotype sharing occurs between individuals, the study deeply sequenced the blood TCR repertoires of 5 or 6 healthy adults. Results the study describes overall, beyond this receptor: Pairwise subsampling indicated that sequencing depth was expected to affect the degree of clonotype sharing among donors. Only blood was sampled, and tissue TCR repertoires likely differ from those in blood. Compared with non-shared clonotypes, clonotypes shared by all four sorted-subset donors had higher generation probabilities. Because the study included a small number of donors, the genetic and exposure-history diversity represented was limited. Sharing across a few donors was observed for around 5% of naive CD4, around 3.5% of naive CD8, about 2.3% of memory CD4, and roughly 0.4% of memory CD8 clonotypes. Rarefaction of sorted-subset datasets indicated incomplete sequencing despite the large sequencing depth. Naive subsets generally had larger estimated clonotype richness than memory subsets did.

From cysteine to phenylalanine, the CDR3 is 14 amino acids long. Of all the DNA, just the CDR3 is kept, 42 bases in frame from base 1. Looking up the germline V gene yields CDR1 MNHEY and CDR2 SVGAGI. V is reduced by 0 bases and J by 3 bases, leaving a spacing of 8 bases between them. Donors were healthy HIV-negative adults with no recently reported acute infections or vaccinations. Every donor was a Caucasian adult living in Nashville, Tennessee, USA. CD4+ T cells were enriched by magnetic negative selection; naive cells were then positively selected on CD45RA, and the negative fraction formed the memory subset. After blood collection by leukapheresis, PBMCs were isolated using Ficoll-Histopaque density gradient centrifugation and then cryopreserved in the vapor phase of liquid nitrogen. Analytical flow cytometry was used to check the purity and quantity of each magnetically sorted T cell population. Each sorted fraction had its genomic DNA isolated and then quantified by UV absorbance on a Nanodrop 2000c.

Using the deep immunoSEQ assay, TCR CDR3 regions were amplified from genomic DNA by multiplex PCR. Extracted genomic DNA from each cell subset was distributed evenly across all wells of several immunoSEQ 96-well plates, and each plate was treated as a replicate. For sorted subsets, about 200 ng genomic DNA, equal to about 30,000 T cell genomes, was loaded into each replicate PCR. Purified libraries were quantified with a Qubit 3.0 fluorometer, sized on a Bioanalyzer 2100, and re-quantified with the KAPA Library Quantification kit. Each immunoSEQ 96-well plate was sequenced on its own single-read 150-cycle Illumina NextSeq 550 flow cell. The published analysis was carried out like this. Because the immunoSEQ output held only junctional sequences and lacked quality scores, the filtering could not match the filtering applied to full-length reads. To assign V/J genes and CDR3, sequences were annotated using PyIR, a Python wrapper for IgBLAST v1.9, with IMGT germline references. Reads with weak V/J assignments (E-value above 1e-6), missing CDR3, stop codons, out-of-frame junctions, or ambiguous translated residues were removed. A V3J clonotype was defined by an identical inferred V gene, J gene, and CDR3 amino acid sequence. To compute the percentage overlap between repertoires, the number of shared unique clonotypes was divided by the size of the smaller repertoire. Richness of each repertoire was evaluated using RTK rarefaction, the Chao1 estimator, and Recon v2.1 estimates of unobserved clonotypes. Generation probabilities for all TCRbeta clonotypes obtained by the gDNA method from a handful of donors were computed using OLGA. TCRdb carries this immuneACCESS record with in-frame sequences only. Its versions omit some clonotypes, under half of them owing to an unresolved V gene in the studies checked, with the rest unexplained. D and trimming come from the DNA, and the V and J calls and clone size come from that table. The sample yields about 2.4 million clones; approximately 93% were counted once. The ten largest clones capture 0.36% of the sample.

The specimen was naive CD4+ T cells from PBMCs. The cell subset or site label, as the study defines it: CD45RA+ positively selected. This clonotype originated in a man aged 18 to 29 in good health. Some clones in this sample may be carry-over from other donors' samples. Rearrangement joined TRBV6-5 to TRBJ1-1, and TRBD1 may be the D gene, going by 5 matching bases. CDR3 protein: CASSYSSGYTEAFF. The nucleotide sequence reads TGTGCCAGCAGTTACTCATCAGGGTACACTGAAGCTTTCTTT.